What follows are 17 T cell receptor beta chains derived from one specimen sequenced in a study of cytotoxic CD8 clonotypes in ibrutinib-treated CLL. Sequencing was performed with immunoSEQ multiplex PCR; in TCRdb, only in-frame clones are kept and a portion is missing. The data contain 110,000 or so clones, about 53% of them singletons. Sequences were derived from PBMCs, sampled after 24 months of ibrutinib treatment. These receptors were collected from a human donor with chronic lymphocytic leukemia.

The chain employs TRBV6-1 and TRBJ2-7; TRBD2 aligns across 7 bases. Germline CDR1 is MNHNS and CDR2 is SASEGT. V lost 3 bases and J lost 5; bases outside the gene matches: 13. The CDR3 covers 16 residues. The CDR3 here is CASSDDLSGWKDEQYF. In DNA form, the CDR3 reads TGTGCCAGCAGTGACGACCTTAGCGGGTGGAAGGACGAGCAGTACTTC.

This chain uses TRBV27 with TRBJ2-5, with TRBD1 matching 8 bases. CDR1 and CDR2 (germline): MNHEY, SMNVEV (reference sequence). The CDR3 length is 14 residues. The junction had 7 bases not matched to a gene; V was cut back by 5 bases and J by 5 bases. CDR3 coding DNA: TGTGCCAGCAGTCGGCAGGGGGCATGGGAGACCCAGTACTTC. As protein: CASSRQGAWETQYF.

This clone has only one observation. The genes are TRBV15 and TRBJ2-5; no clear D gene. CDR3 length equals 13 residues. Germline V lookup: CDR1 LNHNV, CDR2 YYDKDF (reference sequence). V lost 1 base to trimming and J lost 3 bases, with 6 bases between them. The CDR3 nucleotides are TGTGCCACCAGCAGAGGGTATGAAGAGACCCAGTACTTC. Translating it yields CATSRGYEETQYF.

The CDR3 nucleotides read TGTGCCAGTAGTATACAAATCACCGGGGAGCTGTTTTTT. Protein: CASSIQITGELFF. The J gene is TRBJ2-2, the V gene TRBV19; D not certain. Between the trimmed V and J ends, which lost 2 bases and 4 bases, there was a span of 5 bases. This CDR3 contains 13 residues. The germline CDR1 and CDR2 sequences are LNHDA and SQIVND (reference sequence).

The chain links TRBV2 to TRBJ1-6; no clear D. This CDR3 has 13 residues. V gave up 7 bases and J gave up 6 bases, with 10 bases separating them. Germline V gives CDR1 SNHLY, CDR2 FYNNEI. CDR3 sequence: CASIGGPNSPLHF. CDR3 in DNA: TGTGCCAGCATCGGAGGTCCTAATTCACCCCTCCACTTT.

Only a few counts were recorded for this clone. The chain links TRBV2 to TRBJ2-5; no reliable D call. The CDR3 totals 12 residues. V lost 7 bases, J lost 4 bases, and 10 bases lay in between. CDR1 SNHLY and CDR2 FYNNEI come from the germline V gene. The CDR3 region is CASKAAGETQYF. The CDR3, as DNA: TGTGCCAGCAAAGCCGCTGGAGAGACCCAGTACTTC.

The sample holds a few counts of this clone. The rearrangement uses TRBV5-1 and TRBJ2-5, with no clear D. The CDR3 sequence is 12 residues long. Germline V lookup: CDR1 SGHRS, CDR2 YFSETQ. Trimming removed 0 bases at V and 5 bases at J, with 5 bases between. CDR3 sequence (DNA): TGCGCCAGCAGCTTGGCGGGCGAGACCCAGTACTTC. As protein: CASSLAGETQYF.

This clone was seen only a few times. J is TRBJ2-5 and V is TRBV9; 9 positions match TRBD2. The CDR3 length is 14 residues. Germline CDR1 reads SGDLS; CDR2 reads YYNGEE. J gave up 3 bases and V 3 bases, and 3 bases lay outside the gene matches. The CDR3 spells CASSAWTSEETQYF. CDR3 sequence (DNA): TGTGCCAGCAGCGCATGGACTAGCGAAGAGACCCAGTACTTC.

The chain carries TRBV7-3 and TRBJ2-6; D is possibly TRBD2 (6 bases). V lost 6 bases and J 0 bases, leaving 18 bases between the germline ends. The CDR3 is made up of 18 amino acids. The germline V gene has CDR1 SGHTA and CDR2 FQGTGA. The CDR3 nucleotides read TGTGCCAGCAGTCTAACGGACGGGAGAAGCTCTGGGGCCAACGTCCTGACTTTC. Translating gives CASSLTDGRSSGANVLTF.

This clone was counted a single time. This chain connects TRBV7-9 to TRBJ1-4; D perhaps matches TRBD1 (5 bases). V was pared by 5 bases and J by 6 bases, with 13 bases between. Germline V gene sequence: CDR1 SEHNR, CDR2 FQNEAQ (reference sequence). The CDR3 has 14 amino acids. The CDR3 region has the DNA TGTGCCAGCAGCCCTAGGGACCGACATGAAAAACTGTTTTTT. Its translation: CASSPRDRHEKLFF.

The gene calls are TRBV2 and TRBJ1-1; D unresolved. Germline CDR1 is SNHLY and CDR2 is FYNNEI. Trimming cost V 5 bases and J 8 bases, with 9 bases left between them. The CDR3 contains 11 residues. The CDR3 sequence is CASSPRAEAFF. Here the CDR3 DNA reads TGTGCCAGCAGTCCGAGGGCCGAAGCTTTCTTT.

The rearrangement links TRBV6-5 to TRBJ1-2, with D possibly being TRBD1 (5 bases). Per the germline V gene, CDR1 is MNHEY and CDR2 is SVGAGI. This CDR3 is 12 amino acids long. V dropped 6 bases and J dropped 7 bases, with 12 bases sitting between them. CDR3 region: CASRDGTRGYTF. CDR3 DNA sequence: TGTGCCAGCAGAGACGGGACTCGTGGCTACACCTTC.

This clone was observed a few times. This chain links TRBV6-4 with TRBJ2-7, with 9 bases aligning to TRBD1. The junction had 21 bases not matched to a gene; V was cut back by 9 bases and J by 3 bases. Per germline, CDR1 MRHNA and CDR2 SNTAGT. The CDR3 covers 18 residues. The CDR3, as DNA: TGTGCCAGTACCGCCCAGGGGGACAGGGCGCACCAGTACTACGAGCAGTACTTC. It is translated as CASTAQGDRAHQYYEQYF.

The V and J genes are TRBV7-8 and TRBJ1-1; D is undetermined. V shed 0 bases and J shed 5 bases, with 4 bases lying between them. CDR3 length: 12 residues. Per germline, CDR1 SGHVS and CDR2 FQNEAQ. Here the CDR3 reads CASSLAGTEAFF. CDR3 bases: TGTGCCAGCAGCTTAGCGGGGACTGAAGCTTTCTTT.

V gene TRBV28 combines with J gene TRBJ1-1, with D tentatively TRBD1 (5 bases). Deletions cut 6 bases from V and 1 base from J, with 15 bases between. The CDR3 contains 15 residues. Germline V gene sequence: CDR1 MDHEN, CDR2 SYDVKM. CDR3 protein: CASSPTGGENTEAFF. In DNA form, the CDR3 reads TGTGCCAGCAGCCCTACCGGAGGGGAGAACACTGAAGCTTTCTTT.

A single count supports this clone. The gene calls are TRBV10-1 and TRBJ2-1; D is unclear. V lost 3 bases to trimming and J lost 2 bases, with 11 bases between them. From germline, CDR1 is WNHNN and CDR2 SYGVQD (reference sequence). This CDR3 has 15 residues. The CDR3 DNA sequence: TGCGCCAGCAGTGAAAACGGACCAACCTACAATGAGCAGTTCTTC. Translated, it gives CASSENGPTYNEQFF.

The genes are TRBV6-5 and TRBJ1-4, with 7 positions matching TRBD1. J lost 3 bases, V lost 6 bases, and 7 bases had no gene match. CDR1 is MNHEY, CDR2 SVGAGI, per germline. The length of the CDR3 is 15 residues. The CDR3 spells CASSPQGHANEKLFF. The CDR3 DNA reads TGTGCCAGCAGCCCACAGGGGCATGCTAATGAAAAACTGTTTTTT.